This record looks at one T cell receptor (beta chain) sequence and its context. The sample comes from a study of blood T cell repertoires in COVID-19. Study-wide context: Acute and convalescent COVID-19 specimens originated in the United States, Italy and Spain.

With 3 bases removed from V and 0 bases from J, the gap between germline ends came to 6 bases. CDR1 LNHDA and CDR2 SQIVND come from the germline V gene (reference sequence). The CDR3 is 14 residues long. Sequenced by immunoSEQ multiplex PCR; TCRdb stores in-frame clones only, minus some. The sample holds roughly 240,000 clones, roughly 85% seen once. Study members were between roughly 18 and 100 years old and lived in approximately 25 US regions. The source of this sequence is a woman between 45 and 60 years old with acute COVID-19. The chain employs TRBV19 and TRBJ2-1; D is perhaps TRBD2 (6 bases). The sequenced material came from PBMCs or T cells enriched from blood (not recorded which). The chain's CDR3 is CASSMTSSYNEQFF. DNA for the CDR3: TGTGCCAGTAGTATGACTAGCTCCTACAATGAGCAGTTCTTC.